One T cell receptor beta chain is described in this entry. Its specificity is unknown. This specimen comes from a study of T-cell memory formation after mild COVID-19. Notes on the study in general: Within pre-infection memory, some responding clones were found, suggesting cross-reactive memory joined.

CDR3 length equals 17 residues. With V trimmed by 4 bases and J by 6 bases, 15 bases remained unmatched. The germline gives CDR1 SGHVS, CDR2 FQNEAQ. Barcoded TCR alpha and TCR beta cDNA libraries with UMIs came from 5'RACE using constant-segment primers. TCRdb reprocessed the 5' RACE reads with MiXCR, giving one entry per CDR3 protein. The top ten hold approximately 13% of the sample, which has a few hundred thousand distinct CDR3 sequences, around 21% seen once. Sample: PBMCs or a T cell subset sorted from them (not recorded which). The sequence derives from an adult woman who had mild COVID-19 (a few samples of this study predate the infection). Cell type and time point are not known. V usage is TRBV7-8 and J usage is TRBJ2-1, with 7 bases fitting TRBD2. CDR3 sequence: CASSSPGGGRTPNEQFF. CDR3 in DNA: TGTGCCAGCAGCTCGCCGGGGGGTGGGCGGACCCCCAATGAGCAGTTCTTC. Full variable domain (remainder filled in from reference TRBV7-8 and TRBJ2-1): GAGVSQSPRYKVAKRGQDVALRCDPISGHVSLFWYQQALGQGPEFLTYFQNEAQLDKSGLPSDRFFAERPEGSVSTLKIQRTQQEDSAVYLCASSSPGGGRTPNEQFFGPGTRLTVL.